A single sample gave rise to the 11 T cell receptor beta chains below, sequenced in a study of vaccination effects on CD4 cells after COVID-19. Their specific antigens are unknown. Some clones are missing from TCRdb's copy, which holds only in-frame ones; the method was immunoSEQ multiplex PCR. The sample contains about 33,000 clones, approximately 72% of which appear only once. Sequencing followed a ViraFEST assay step that expanded antigen-specific CD4+ T cells with viral peptide pools. Having been cultured for about ten days, the cells underwent CD4+ T cell isolation. Between March and December 2020, the person had a SARS-CoV-2 infection that PCR confirmed. The source material was CD4+ T cells from PBMCs cultured with HCoV-NL63 spike peptides, sampled before COVID-19 vaccination. The receptors shown here come from a human donor who had a prior SARS-CoV-2 infection.

This clone was seen a handful of times. V usage is TRBV5-5 and J usage is TRBJ1-1; 7 bases fit TRBD1. V lost 3 bases and J lost 0; bases outside the gene matches: 8. The CDR3 runs to 16 residues. CDR1 is SGHKS, CDR2 YYEKEE, per germline (reference sequence). The CDR3 spells CASSYSGQIMNTEAFF. DNA for the CDR3: TGTGCCAGCAGCTATTCGGGACAGATCATGAACACTGAAGCTTTCTTT.

The chain recombines TRBV6-2 or TRBV6-3 with TRBJ2-3; TRBD1 matches 7 bases. Trimming took 6 bases from V and 6 from J; bases not matched to a gene: 9. The germline V gene encodes CDR1 MNHEY and CDR2 SVGEGT. This CDR3 comprises 14 residues. CDR3 protein: CASSPGQVWDTQYF. In DNA, the CDR3 is TGTGCCAGCAGCCCCGGACAGGTCTGGGATACGCAGTATTTT.

CDR3 sequence: CASSAQLFTGGRETQYF. DNA of the CDR3: TGTGCCAGCAGTGCCCAACTATTTACAGGGGGCCGGGAGACCCAGTACTTC. The J gene is TRBJ2-5, the V gene TRBV2, with 9 bases matching TRBD1. Germline CDR1 is SNHLY and CDR2 is FYNNEI. CDR3 length: 17 residues. Germline trimming cut 4 bases from V and 5 bases from J; bases unmatched to any gene: 14. The full variable domain, completed using reference TRBV2 and TRBJ2-5, is EPEVTQTPSHQVTQMGQEVILRCVPISNHLYFYWYRQILGQKVEFLVSFYNNEISEKSEIFDDQFSVERPDGSNFTLKIRSTKLEDSAMYFCASSAQLFTGGRETQYFGPGTRLLVL.

The V gene is TRBV12-1, the J gene TRBJ1-1. TRBV12-1 is noted as a pseudogene. There are 15 residues in the CDR3. CDR3 loop: CASSFRDRTRTEAFF. CDR3 in DNA: TGTGCCAGCAGCTTTCGGGACCGAACCCGCACTGAAGCTTTCTTT.

The chain carries TRBV27 and TRBJ2-3, with D uncertain. V was trimmed by 8 bases and J by 1 base, leaving 13 bases between them. Germline V gives CDR1 MNHEY, CDR2 SMNVEV (reference sequence). The CDR3 consists of 14 residues. The CDR3 spells CASRRKGGTDTQYF. The CDR3, as DNA: TGTGCCAGCCGTAGGAAAGGCGGCACAGATACGCAGTATTTT.

The chain has TRBV28 and TRBJ2-2, with D possibly being TRBD1 (5 bases). V was clipped by 5 bases and J by 6 bases, with 10 bases between them. The CDR3 is 13 residues long. The germline V gene encodes CDR1 MDHEN and CDR2 SYDVKM. The CDR3 region is CASSVQGSGELFF. CDR3 DNA sequence: TGTGCCAGCAGTGTTCAGGGTTCCGGGGAGCTGTTTTTT. The full variable domain, rest sourced from reference TRBV28 and TRBJ2-2, is DVKVTQSSRYLVKRTGEKVFLECVQDMDHENMFWYRQDPGLGLRLIYFSYDVKMKEKGDIPEGYSVSREKKERFSLILESASTNQTSMYLCASSVQGSGELFFGEGSRLTVL.

This clone occurred a few times. The V gene is TRBV10-2, the J gene TRBJ1-6, with 7 bases aligning to TRBD1. CDR1 and CDR2 (germline): WSHSY, SAAADI. J was trimmed by 14 bases and V by 10 bases; bases with no gene match: 14. CDR3 size: 13 residues. The CDR3 loop is CATLQTGILTLHF. In DNA form, the CDR3 reads TGCGCCACCCTACAGACAGGGATCTTGACCCTCCACTTT.

The chain recombines TRBV4-3 with TRBJ1-2; D uncertain. The germline V gene has CDR1 LGHNA and CDR2 YSLEER. V lost 3 bases, J lost 3 bases, and 11 bases lay in between. This CDR3 comprises 14 residues. The chain's CDR3 is CASSQKDGYYGYTF. In DNA, the CDR3 is TGCGCCAGCAGCCAGAAGGACGGATACTATGGCTACACCTTC.

This clone has a handful of counts. This chain links TRBV4-2 with TRBJ1-3; no clear D. The CDR3 totals 15 residues. Germline loops: CDR1 LGHNA, CDR2 YNFKEQ. V gave up 0 bases and J gave up 8 bases, with 14 bases separating them. CDR3 region: CASSQESRSGYTIYF. In nucleotides, the CDR3 is TGTGCCAGCAGCCAAGAAAGCAGAAGTGGTTACACCATATATTTT.

V usage is TRBV15 and J usage is TRBJ2-1; 8 bases match TRBD1. CDR1 and CDR2 from the germline V gene are LNHNV and YYDKDF (reference sequence). The CDR3 has 15 amino acids. V gave up 1 base and J gave up 5 bases; unmatched junction bases: 4. The CDR3 protein is CATSRARQGNNEQFF. Written as DNA, the CDR3 is TGTGCCACCAGCAGAGCAAGACAGGGGAACAATGAGCAGTTCTTC.

This clone was seen a handful of times. At one end, the junction sequence differs from germline, possibly due to a read error. The chain has TRBV7-7 and TRBJ2-1, with D unresolved. The germline CDR1 and CDR2 sequences are SSHAT and FNYEAQ (reference sequence). The CDR3 has 16 residues. CDR3 amino acids: CASSLLANPSYNEQFF. The DNA for the CDR3 is TGTGCTAGCAGCTTACTCGCAAATCCCTCCTACAATGAGCAGTTCTTC.